This T cell receptor (beta chain) derives from a study of blood T cell repertoires in COVID-19. On the study more broadly: From T cells, B-cell-depleted T cells, or PBMCs came the material, which was cDNA or gDNA.

Germline values: CDR1 LNHDA, CDR2 SQIVND (reference sequence). There are 17 residues in the CDR3. The V end lost 0 bases, the J end lost 2 bases, and 14 bases lay between the germline ends. Produced via immunoSEQ multiplex PCR; TCRdb's table is partial and in-frame only. The sample holds some 11,000 clones, about 83% seen once. The sequence came from a man aged 45 to 65 with active COVID-19. Sequenced material: peripheral blood. V gene TRBV19 combines with J gene TRBJ2-1; D is possibly TRBD2 (6 bases). The CDR3 nucleotides read TGTGCCAGTAGTATAGATCTATCATCGGGAGCCTACAATGAGCAGTTCTTC. Translation: CASSIDLSSGAYNEQFF.